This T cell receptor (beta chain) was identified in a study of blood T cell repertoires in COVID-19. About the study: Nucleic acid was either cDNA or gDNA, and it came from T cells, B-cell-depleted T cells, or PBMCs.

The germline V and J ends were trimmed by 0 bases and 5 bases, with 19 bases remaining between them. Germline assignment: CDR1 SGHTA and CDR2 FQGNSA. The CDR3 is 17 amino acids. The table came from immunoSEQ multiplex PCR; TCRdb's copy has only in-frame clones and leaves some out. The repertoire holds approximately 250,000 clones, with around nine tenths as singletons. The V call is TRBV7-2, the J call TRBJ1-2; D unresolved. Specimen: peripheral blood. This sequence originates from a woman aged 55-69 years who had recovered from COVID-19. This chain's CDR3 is CASSLAQANPRVYGYTF. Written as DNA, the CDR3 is TGTGCCAGCAGCTTAGCTCAAGCGAACCCCAGAGTTTATGGCTACACCTTC.